Detailed here is one T cell receptor beta chain. The data were produced by immunoSEQ multiplex PCR, yet TCRdb's version contains in-frame clones alone and is incomplete. The data show around 120,000 clones, 86% seen once. Every patient had mismatch repair deficiency by PCR or immunohistochemistry. With V trimmed by 2 bases and J by 1 base, 15 bases remained unmatched. Germline CDR1 MGHRA, CDR2 YSYEKL. This CDR3 has 19 amino acids. This sample was taken from a study of PD-1 blockade in mismatch repair-deficient tumors. The sequence was collected from an adult with mismatch repair-deficient cancer. Sequenced material: peripheral blood, taken 44 weeks after starting pembrolizumab. V is TRBV4-1 and J is TRBJ2-5, with 8 bases aligning to TRBD1. In nucleotides, the CDR3 is TGCGCCAGCAGCCAATTGCCCCCAGGGGGACAGGCCCTCCAAGAGACCCAGTACTTC. This gives the protein CASSQLPPGGQALQETQYF.